This TCR beta chain originates from a study of blood T cells in healthy people across ages. Study-wide points: The diversity estimates, figures obtained from one million T cells, were considered underestimates.

With respect to this clonotype: Its antigen is still unknown.

CDR3 length: 15 amino acids. In germline, CDR1 is SGDLS, CDR2 YYNGEE. Trimming left V 1 base short and J 5 bases short, with 12 bases between. Then a second PCR, running roughly 7 to 11 cycles, was carried out with a sample-barcoded 5' primer and a J-beta primer mix. Every molecule of cDNA carried a tag from a template-switch adaptor with 12 random nucleotides. Each CDR3 protein gets one entry after TCRdb re-called the 5' RACE reads with MiXCR. The sample shows 600,000 to 650,000 distinct CDR3 sequences, approximately 59% of them seen only once. The source material was blood. The sequence was obtained from a man in his 60s in good health. V is TRBV9 and J is TRBJ1-4; D may be TRBD1 (5 bases). CDR3 DNA sequence: TGTGCCAGCAGCGTAAGGGCCGGGACCAATGAAAAACTGTTTTTT. Translation: CASSVRAGTNEKLFF.